The TCR beta chain under discussion was sequenced for a study of blood T cells in healthy people across ages. About this clonotype itself: Its specificity is not known.

Study observations and caveats: Compared with aged donors, long-lived donors showed fewer expanded clones, suggesting selection.

V trimming: 4 bases; J trimming: 8 bases; junction bases outside the gene matches: 12. The germline gives CDR1 SGHRS, CDR2 YFSETQ. This CDR3 spans 15 amino acids. Using a J-beta primer mix together with a sample-barcoded 5' primer, a second PCR was run for about 6 to 12 cycles. Unique molecular identifiers of 12 random nucleotides labeled each cDNA. Every individual sample yielded 2.5 million or more paired-end reads (each containing CDR3). TCRdb called the 5' RACE reads again in MiXCR, with one record for every CDR3 protein. The sample has 800,000 to 1,000,000 distinct CDR3 sequences, about 48% seen once; the top ten hold roughly 13%.

The receptor comes from a man aged 25 to 40 in good health. What was sequenced was blood. The chain has TRBV5-1 and TRBJ2-4; 7 bases match TRBD2. CDR3 sequence reads: CASSGVGGGVDIQYF. CDR3 bases: TGCGCCAGCAGCGGAGTCGGCGGGGGAGTAGACATTCAGTACTTC.